These T cell receptor beta chains were read from a single sample in a study of blood T cell repertoires in COVID-19. Some clones are missing from TCRdb's copy, which holds only in-frame ones; the method was immunoSEQ multiplex PCR. This table holds 200,000 to 250,000 clones, around 83% found once. Sequencing used PBMCs or T cells enriched from blood (not recorded which). The receptors here all came from a woman between 40 and 55 years old who had recovered from COVID-19. CDR3s include the opening cysteine and the closing phenylalanine or tryptophan. A D gene is named only where the DNA matches it firmly. Where a row states a size, it is once, few, many or the class of an expanded clone; other rows omit it.

abundance,j_gene,d_gene,v_gene,CDR3nt,CDR3aa
-,TRBJ2-5,-,TRBV5-1,TGCGCCAGCAGGACGACAGCCGGGGGAGAGACCCAGTACTTC,CASRTTAGGETQYF
-,TRBJ2-1,-,TRBV20-1,TGCAGTGCTGACAGATACAATGAGCAGTTCTTC,CSADRYNEQFF
few,TRBJ2-1,-,TRBV21-1,TGTGCCAGCAGCAAAGATGGACTAGCGGGATACAATGAGCAGTTCTTC,CASSKDGLAGYNEQFF
-,TRBJ1-2,TRBD1,TRBV7-9,TGTGCCAGCAGCTCGACAGGGTCTTATGGCTACACCTTC,CASSSTGSYGYTF
few,TRBJ2-5,-,TRBV15,TGTGCCACCAGCGGAGGACTGAGAGTGGGAGAGACCCAGTACTTC,CATSGGLRVGETQYF
-,TRBJ1-4,TRBD1,TRBV5-4,TGTGCCAGCAGCTTGAAGGGACAGGGGCAAACTAATGAAAAACTGTTTTTT,CASSLKGQGQTNEKLFF
few,TRBJ1-2,-,TRBV5-4,TGTGCCAGCAGCAGCGCTTGGGGGGGCTCCTATGGCTACACCTTC,CASSSAWGGSYGYTF
-,TRBJ2-6,-,TRBV19,TGTGCCAGTAAGGGGGGGACAAACTCTGGGGCCAACGTCCTGACTTTC,CASKGGTNSGANVLTF
-,TRBJ1-4,-,TRBV7-8,TGTGCCAGCAGCTCTATAGGGGAAGCAAATGAAAAACTGTTTTTT,CASSSIGEANEKLFF
-,TRBJ1-4,-,TRBV2,TGTGCCAGCAGCCTACTCCGAGGGTCTAATGAAAAACTGTTTTTT,CASSLLRGSNEKLFF
few,TRBJ1-1,-,TRBV3-1/TRBV3-2,TGTGCCAGCAGCCAAGTTGGAGGATACACTGAAGCTTTCTTT,CASSQVGGYTEAFF
-,TRBJ2-3,-,TRBV28,TGTGCCAGCAGTTTATTCAGGTCACGGGGAGATACGCAGTATTTT,CASSLFRSRGDTQYF
-,TRBJ2-2,TRBD2,TRBV7-2,TGTGCCAGCAGCTCCTCTAGCGGGAGTCGAACCGGGGAGCTGTTTTTT,CASSSSSGSRTGELFF
once,TRBJ2-7,-,TRBV28,TGTGCCAGCAGCAGTTCCTACGAGCAGTACTTC,CASSSSYEQYF
-,TRBJ2-3,TRBD1,TRBV29-1,TGCAGCGTTGAGACAGGGGGCCGCGGAGATACGCAGTATTTT,CSVETGGRGDTQYF
-,TRBJ2-7,-,TRBV6-5,TGTGCCAGCAGTCAGGGTTTTGTTATGAGGGAGCAGTACTTC,CASSQGFVMREQYF
-,TRBJ2-7,TRBD2,TRBV2,TGTGCCAGCAGTCTTAGCGGGATTAGCTACGAGCAGTACTTC,CASSLSGISYEQYF
-,TRBJ2-5,TRBD1,TRBV5-1,TGCGCCAGCAGCTACAATACAGGGGTCCAAGAGACCCAGTACTTC,CASSYNTGVQETQYF
once,TRBJ2-1,TRBD2,TRBV6-6,TGTGCCAGCAGTTACTCTGGACTAGCGGGAGCCGGTGAGCAGTTCTTC,CASSYSGLAGAGEQFF
-,TRBJ1-2,-,TRBV30,TGTGCCTGGAGTGTATCGTCAGAAGTCTATGGCTACACCTTC,CAWSVSSEVYGYTF
medium-sized,TRBJ1-1,-,TRBV6-2/TRBV6-3,TGTGCCAGCAGTTTGTCAGAGAACACTGAAGCTTTCTTT,CASSLSENTEAFF
-,TRBJ1-6,TRBD1,TRBV2,TGTGCCAGCAGTTATCCCGGGACAGGTAGTTCACCCCTCCACTTT,CASSYPGTGSSPLHF
-,TRBJ1-4,-,TRBV10-3,TGTGCCATCAGTGTTCGAGAGGAGAATGAAAAACTGTTTTTT,CAISVREENEKLFF
once,TRBJ1-5,-,TRBV6-5,TGTGCCAGCACCGAAGAGGCCATAGTCATGACCCAGCATTTT,CASTEEAIVMTQHF
-,TRBJ1-5,-,TRBV6-5,TGTGCCAGCAGTTACGGGCAGGGTGGTCAGCCCCAGCATTTT,CASSYGQGGQPQHF
-,TRBJ1-2,-,TRBV10-3,TGTGCCATCAGTGAACTCGTTAGGGGAGGCTACACCTTC,CAISELVRGGYTF
many,TRBJ1-2,-,TRBV6-2/TRBV6-3,TGTGCCAGCAGTCCCGATATCGACAGGCAAGCTAACTATGGCTACACCTTC,CASSPDIDRQANYGYTF
few,TRBJ2-3,TRBD2,TRBV19,TGTGCCAGTAGTCCCCCTAGTGGAGCGGGAGGACGTGATACGCAGTATTTT,CASSPPSGAGGRDTQYF
-,TRBJ2-1,TRBD2,TRBV6-4,TGTGCCAGCAGTGCGCTAGCGGGAGGTGAGCAGTTCTTC,CASSALAGGEQFF
-,TRBJ2-7,TRBD2,TRBV4-1,TGCGCCAGCAGCCAAGTAGGGGCGGGAGGTTTCTACGAGCAGTACTTC,CASSQVGAGGFYEQYF
few,TRBJ1-3,TRBD1,TRBV3-1/TRBV3-2,TGTGCCAGCAGCCAGGGAAGGGGGCTGGGCACCATATATTTT,CASSQGRGLGTIYF
once,TRBJ1-2,-,TRBV6-2/TRBV6-3,TGTGCCAGCAGTTACTCGAGACAGAGGACGATCCCCTTCTATGGCTACACCTTC,CASSYSRQRTIPFYGYTF
once,TRBJ2-3,-,TRBV2,TGTGCCAGCAGTGAATGGGTAGCTTACGGATCAGATACGCAGTATTTT,CASSEWVAYGSDTQYF
few,TRBJ1-2,TRBD1,TRBV19,TGTGCCAGTAGTATAGAGGGACAGGGGGCGCAAGGCGGCTACACCTTC,CASSIEGQGAQGGYTF
-,TRBJ2-3,-,TRBV28,TGTGCCAGCAGGACAACCCCAGATACGCAGTATTTT,CASRTTPDTQYF
-,TRBJ1-2,-,TRBV28,TGTGCCAGCAGTTTGGGCGGGGAGAGAGTCTATGGCTACACCTTC,CASSLGGERVYGYTF
-,TRBJ2-6,TRBD1,TRBV25-1,TGTGCCAGCAGTGGGACAGGGCTAGGGGCCAACGTCCTGACTTTC,CASSGTGLGANVLTF
-,TRBJ1-1,TRBD1,TRBV30,TGTGCCCTTGGGACAGGGAGAAGAGGGTCTGAAGCTTTCTTT,CALGTGRRGSEAFF
-,TRBJ1-2,-,TRBV6-5,TGTGCCAGCCGGGGGGTTGGCTACACCTTC,CASRGVGYTF
-,TRBJ2-5,-,TRBV5-1,TGCGCCAGCAGCTTGACCCCGCAGGGCAGCCAAGAGACCCAGTACTTC,CASSLTPQGSQETQYF
-,TRBJ1-1,-,TRBV11-2,TGTGCCAGCAGCTTAACCTCCCGAGGAAACACTGAAGCTTTCTTT,CASSLTSRGNTEAFF
-,TRBJ2-5,-,TRBV27,TGTGCCAGCAGTTTTTCAGGGCGGGGCTTAGAGACCCAGTACTTC,CASSFSGRGLETQYF
-,TRBJ2-1,TRBD1,TRBV28,TGTGCCAGCAGTGGGGACAGGGGGCATGAGCAGTTCTTC,CASSGDRGHEQFF
-,TRBJ1-6,-,TRBV6-6,TGTGCCAGCAGTCTCAGGGAAATTGGCAATTCACCCCTCCACTTT,CASSLREIGNSPLHF
-,TRBJ2-7,TRBD2,TRBV30,TGTGCCTGGAGTCCAGGACTAGCGCACGAGCAGTACTTC,CAWSPGLAHEQYF
once,TRBJ1-1,TRBD1,TRBV24-1,TGTGCCACCAGTGAAAACAGGGGGCGGGCTTTCTTT,CATSENRGRAFF
-,TRBJ1-5,TRBD1,TRBV27,TGTGCCAGCAGGACAGGGATTGGCAATCAGCCCCAGCATTTT,CASRTGIGNQPQHF
-,TRBJ2-7,TRBD2,TRBV7-8,TGTGCCAGCAGCTCTCGGGAGGGCCGGACCTACGAGCAGTACTTC,CASSSREGRTYEQYF
-,TRBJ1-5,TRBD1,TRBV28,TGTGCCAGCACGCCCGGGACAGGGGTCAATCAGCCCCAGCATTTT,CASTPGTGVNQPQHF
-,TRBJ2-2,TRBD1,TRBV19,TGTGCCAGTAGTCTCCCCAGGGGGCGCGTCGGGGAGCTGTTTTTT,CASSLPRGRVGELFF
-,TRBJ2-7,-,TRBV20-1,TGCAGTGCTAGTCGAGGGCCGGGGGAGCAGTACTTC,CSASRGPGEQYF
-,TRBJ2-7,TRBD1,TRBV2,TGTGCCAGCGTCCCGGGACAGGGAGCCTACGAGCAGTACTTC,CASVPGQGAYEQYF
-,TRBJ2-1,TRBD2,TRBV11-1,TGTGCCAGCAGCTCAGGACTAGCGGGAGGGCGTTTCGGGCAGTTCTTC,CASSSGLAGGRFGQFF
-,TRBJ2-3,-,TRBV19,TGTGCCAGTAGTAACGCCGCAACTAGGGGCACAGATACGCAGTATTTT,CASSNAATRGTDTQYF